This T cell receptor beta chain is drawn from a study of post-analysis software for immune sequencing data. Across the whole study: The cohort encompassed relapsing-remitting, secondary progressive and progressive-relapsing multiple sclerosis disease courses. General study results and limits: Those with multiple sclerosis, the patient group, showed significantly lower normalized Chao1 diversity than controls. Batch-matched samples strongly co-clustered by F measure. Patients carried 4 or 5 TRBV segments more frequently than controls did, and TRBV5-6, TRBV5-1 and TRBV20-1 were among them.

Unique molecular identifiers were carried by the TCR beta cDNA libraries. The authors obtained roughly 500,000 cDNA molecules from approximately 0.91 to 9.4 million T cells. MiXCR was run by TCRdb on the PCR reads, yielding one entry per CDR3 protein. The repertoire has roughly 800,000 distinct CDR3 sequences, roughly 50% of them found once; the top ten carry 4.6%. The germline CDR1 and CDR2 sequences are SQVTM and ANQGSEA. The CDR3 contains 16 residues. To note about this clonotype: The antigen remains unidentified.

What was sequenced was blood. This clonotype was obtained from a girl between 10 and 17 years old with multiple sclerosis. V and J are TRBV29-1 and TRBJ2-7; tentatively, D is TRBD2 (7 bases). Gene TRBJ2-5 matches the end of the DNA better, so the J call may be wrong. The CDR3 DNA follows: TGCAGCGGCGTCGGGGGGCATGGTGTACGGTCAGAGACCCAGTACTTC. The encoded protein is CSGVGGHGVRSETQYF.